This T cell receptor beta chain was documented in a study of blood T cell repertoires in COVID-19. Study-wide background: Acute and convalescent COVID-19 specimens originated in the United States, Italy and Spain. From T cells, B-cell-depleted T cells, or PBMCs came the material, which was cDNA or gDNA.

This CDR3 has 15 residues. Germline V gene data show CDR1 as MNHEY and CDR2 as SMNVEV (reference sequence). V was clipped by 5 bases and J by 7 bases; unmatched bases: 13. Assay used: immunoSEQ multiplex PCR; TCRdb lists only in-frame clones, some missing. The sample gives some 380,000 clones, roughly 89% of which show up once; 6.5% is in the top ten. V and J are TRBV27 and TRBJ1-2, with 7 positions matching TRBD1. Sequenced sample: peripheral blood. The TCR originated in a man between 18 and 35 years old with active or convalescent COVID-19. The CDR3 DNA reads TGTGCCAGCAGTCAAAGACAGGGCAGAATTGGTGGCTACACCTTC. It yields the protein CASSQRQGRIGGYTF.